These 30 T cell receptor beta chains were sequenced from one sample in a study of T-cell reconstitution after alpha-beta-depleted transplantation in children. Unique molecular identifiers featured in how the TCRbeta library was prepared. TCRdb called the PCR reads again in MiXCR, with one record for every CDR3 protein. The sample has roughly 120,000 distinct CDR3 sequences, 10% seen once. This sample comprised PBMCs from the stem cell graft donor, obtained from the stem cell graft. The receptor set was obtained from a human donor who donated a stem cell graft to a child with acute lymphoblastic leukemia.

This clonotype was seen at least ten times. This CDR3 is CASSGSGQGGRPQHF. The CDR3 nucleotides are TGTGCCAGCAGTGGCTCTGGACAGGGAGGGCGACCCCAGCATTTT. The gene calls are TRBV27 and TRBJ1-5, with 8 positions matching TRBD1. Germline V gene sequence: CDR1 MNHEY, CDR2 SMNVEV (reference sequence). The CDR3 consists of 15 residues. V was clipped by 5 bases and J by 10 bases; unmatched bases: 13.

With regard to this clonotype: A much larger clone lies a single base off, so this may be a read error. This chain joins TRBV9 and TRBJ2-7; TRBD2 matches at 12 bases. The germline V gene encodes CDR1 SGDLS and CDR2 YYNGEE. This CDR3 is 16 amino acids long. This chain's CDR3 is CASSVDLAGGTYEHYF. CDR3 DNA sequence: TGTGCCAGCAGCGTAGATCTAGCGGGAGGGACCTACGAGCACTACTTC.

CDR3 bases: TGTGCCTGGAGTTCCGGATCCCTGGACCAGCCCCAGCATTTT. Amino acid sequence: CAWSSGSLDQPQHF. V is TRBV30 and J is TRBJ1-5; D remains unclear. The V gene's germline CDR1 is GTSNPN and CDR2 SVGIG (reference sequence). This CDR3 is 14 amino acids long. Trimming took 2 bases from V and 7 from J, leaving 15 bases between them. Full variable domain (missing parts from reference TRBV30 and TRBJ1-5): SQTIHQWPATLVQPVGSPLSLECTVEGTSNPNLYWYRQAAGRGLQLLFYSVGIGQISSEVPQNLSASRPQDRQFILSSKKLLLSDSGFYLCAWSSGSLDQPQHFGDGTRLSIL.

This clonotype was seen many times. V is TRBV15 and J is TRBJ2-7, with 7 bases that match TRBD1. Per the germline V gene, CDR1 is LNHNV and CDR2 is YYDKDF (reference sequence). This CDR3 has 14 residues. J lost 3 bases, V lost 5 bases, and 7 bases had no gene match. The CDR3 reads CATSRDRQFYEQYF. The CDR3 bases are TGTGCCACCAGCCGGGACAGACAATTCTACGAGCAGTACTTC.

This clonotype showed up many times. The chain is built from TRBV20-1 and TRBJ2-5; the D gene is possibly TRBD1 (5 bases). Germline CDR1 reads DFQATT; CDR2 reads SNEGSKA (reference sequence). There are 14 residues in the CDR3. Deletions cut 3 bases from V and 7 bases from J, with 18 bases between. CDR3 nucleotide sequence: TGCAGTGCTAGTCCCCAACCCAGGGTGGGGACCCAGTACTTC. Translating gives CSASPQPRVGTQYF.

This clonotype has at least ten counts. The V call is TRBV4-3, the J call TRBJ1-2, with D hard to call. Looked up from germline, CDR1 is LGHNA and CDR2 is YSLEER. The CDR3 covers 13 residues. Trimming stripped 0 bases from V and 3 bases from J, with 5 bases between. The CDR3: CASSQDEDYGYTF. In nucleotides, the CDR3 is TGCGCCAGCAGCCAAGATGAAGACTATGGCTACACCTTC.

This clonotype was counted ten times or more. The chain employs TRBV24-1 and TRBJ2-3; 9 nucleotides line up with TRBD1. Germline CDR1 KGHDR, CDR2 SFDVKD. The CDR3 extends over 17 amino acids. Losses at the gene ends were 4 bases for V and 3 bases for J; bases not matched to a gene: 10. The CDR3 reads CATSEGDRGAYTDTQYF. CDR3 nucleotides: TGTGCCACCAGTGAAGGTGACAGGGGGGCTTATACAGATACGCAGTATTTT.

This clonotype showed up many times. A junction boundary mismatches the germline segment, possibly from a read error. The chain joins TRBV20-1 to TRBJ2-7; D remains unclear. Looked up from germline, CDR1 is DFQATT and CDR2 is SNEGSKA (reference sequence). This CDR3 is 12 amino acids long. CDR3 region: CSAQPRSFEQYF. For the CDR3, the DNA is TGCAGTGCCCAACCCCGGTCCTTCGAGCAGTACTTC.

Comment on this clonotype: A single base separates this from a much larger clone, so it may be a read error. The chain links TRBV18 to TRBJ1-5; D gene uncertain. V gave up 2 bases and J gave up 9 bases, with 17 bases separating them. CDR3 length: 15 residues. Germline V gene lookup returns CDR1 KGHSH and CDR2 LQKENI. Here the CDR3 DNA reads TGTGCCAGCTCACCAGGGCAGGCGGATGGGCCGCCCCAGCATTTT. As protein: CASSPGQADGPPQHF.

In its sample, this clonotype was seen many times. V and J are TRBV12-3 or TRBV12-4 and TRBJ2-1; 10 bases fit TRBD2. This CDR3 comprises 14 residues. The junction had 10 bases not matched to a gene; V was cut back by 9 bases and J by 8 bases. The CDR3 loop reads CARKGLAYEYEQFF. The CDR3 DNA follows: TGTGCCAGAAAGGGACTAGCGTACGAGTATGAGCAGTTCTTC.

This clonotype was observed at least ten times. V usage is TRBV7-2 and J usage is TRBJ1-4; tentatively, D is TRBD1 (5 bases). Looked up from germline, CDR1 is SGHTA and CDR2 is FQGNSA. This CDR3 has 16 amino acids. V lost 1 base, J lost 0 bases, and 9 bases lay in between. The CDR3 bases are TGTGCCAGCAGCTTAGGCACAGGTGCAACTAATGAAAAACTGTTTTTT. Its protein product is CASSLGTGATNEKLFF.

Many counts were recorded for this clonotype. The CDR3 spells CASSPGTGNPYEQYF. CDR3 nucleotide sequence: TGTGCCAGCAGCCCCGGGACAGGAAATCCCTACGAGCAGTACTTC. J is TRBJ2-7 and V is TRBV7-2; 8 positions match TRBD1. The V segment lost 5 bases and the J segment 2 bases; nucleotides outside the gene matches: 8. The CDR3 sequence is 15 residues long. The V gene's germline CDR1 is SGHTA and CDR2 FQGNSA.

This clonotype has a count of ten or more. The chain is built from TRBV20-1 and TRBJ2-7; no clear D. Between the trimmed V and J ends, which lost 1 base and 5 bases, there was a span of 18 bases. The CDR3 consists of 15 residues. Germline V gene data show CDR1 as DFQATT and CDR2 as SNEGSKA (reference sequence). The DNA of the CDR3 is TGCAGTGCTAGAGTACCTGGACGGGCTGTAGACGAGCAGTACTTC. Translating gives CSARVPGRAVDEQYF.

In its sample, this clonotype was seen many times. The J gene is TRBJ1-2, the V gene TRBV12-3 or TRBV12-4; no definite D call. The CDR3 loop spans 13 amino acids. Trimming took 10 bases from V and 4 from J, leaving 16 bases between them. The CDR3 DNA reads TGTGCCACCCTCCAAGGGCGGACCTATGGCTACACCTTC. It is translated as CATLQGRTYGYTF.

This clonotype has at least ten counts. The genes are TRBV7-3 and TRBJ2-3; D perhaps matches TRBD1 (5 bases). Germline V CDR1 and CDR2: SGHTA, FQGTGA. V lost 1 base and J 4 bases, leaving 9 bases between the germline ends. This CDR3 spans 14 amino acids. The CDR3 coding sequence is TGTGCCAGCAGCTTAATGGCAGGGTCAGATACGCAGTATTTT. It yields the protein CASSLMAGSDTQYF. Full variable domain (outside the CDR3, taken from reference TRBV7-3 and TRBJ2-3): GAGVSQTPSNKVTEKGKYVELRCDPISGHTALYWYRQSLGQGPEFLIYFQGTGAADDSGLPNDRFFAVRPEGSVSTLKIQRTERGDSAVYLCASSLMAGSDTQYFGPGTRLTVL.

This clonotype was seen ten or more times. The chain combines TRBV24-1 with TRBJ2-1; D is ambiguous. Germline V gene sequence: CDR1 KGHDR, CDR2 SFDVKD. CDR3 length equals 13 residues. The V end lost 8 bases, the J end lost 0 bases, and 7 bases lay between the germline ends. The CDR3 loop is CATKGYSYNEQFF. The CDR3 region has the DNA TGTGCCACCAAAGGTTACTCCTACAATGAGCAGTTCTTC.

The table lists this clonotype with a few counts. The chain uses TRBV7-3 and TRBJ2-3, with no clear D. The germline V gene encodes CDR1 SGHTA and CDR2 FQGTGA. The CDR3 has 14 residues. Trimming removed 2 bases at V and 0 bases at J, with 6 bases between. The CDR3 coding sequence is TGTGCCAGCAGCTTAGTCGCCAGCACAGATACGCAGTATTTT. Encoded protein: CASSLVASTDTQYF. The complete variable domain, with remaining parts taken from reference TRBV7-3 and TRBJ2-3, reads GAGVSQTPSNKVTEKGKYVELRCDPISGHTALYWYRQSLGQGPEFLIYFQGTGAADDSGLPNDRFFAVRPEGSVSTLKIQRTERGDSAVYLCASSLVASTDTQYFGPGTRLTVL.

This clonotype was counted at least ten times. The CDR3 sequence is CSARGRIGQGLHYSNYGYTF. The CDR3 DNA sequence: TGCAGTGCTAGAGGTCGGATCGGACAGGGTCTTCATTATTCTAACTATGGCTACACCTTC. V and J are TRBV20-1 and TRBJ1-2; 8 bases fit TRBD1. Germline V lookup: CDR1 DFQATT, CDR2 SNEGSKA (reference sequence). The CDR3 runs 20 residues. Trimming removed 1 base from V and 0 bases from J; junction bases left unmatched: 19.

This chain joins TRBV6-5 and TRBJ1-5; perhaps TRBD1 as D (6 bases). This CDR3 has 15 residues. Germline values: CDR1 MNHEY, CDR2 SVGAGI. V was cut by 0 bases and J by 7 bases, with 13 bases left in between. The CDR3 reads CASSYSRGLGQPQHF. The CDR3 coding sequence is TGTGCCAGCAGTTACTCCAGGGGCCTCGGCCAGCCCCAGCATTTT.

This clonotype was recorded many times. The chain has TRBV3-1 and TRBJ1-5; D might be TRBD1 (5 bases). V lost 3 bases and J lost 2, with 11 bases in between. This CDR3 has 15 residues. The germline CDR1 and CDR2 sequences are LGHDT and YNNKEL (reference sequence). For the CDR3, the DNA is TGTGCCAGCAGCCAGGGGGGTAAGGGCAATCAGCCCCAGCATTTT. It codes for CASSQGGKGNQPQHF.

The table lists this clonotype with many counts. CDR3 protein: CASSYPSDRAPQETQYF. CDR3 coding DNA: TGTGCCAGCAGTTATCCATCAGACAGGGCACCACAAGAGACCCAGTACTTC. This rearrangement joins TRBV6-2 or TRBV6-3 to TRBJ2-5; 7 bases match TRBD1. Trimming cost V 3 bases and J 2 bases; bases outside gene matches: 12. The CDR3 extends over 17 amino acids. Germline V CDR1 and CDR2: MNHEY, SVGEGT.

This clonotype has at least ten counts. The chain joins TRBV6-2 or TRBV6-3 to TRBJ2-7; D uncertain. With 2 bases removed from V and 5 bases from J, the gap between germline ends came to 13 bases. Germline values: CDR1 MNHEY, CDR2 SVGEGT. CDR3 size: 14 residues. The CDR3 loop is CASSYPMSSNEQYF. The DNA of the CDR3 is TGTGCCAGCAGTTACCCGATGAGTAGCAACGAGCAGTACTTC.

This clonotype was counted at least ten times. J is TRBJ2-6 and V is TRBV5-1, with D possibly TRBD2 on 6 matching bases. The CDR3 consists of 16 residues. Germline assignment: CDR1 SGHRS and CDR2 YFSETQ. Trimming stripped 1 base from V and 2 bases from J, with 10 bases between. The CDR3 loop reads CASSLSGEPGANVLTF. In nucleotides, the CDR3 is TGCGCCAGCAGCTTGTCGGGGGAACCTGGGGCCAACGTCCTGACTTTC.

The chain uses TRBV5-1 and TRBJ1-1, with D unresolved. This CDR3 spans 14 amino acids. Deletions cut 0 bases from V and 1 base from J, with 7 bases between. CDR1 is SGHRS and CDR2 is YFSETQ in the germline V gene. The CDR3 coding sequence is TGCGCCAGCAGCTTGGCGAAGGGGAACACTGAAGCTTTCTTT. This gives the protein CASSLAKGNTEAFF.

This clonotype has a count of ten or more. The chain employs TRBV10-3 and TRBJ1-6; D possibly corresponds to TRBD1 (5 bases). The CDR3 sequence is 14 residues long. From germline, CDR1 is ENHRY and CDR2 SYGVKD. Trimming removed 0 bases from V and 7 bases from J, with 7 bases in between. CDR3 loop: CAISESSGNSPLHF. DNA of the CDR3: TGTGCCATCAGTGAGTCGTCAGGGAATTCACCCCTCCACTTT.

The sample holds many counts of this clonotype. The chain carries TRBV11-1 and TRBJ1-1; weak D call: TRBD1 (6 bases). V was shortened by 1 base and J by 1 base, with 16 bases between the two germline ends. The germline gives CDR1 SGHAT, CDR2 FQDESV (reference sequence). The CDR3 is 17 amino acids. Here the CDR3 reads CASSLGEPGTKNTEAFF. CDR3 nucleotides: TGTGCCAGCAGCTTAGGGGAACCCGGGACAAAGAACACTGAAGCTTTCTTT.

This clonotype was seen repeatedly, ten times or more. The CDR3 spells CASSLGQRVSIGQYF. In DNA, the CDR3 is TGCGCCAGCAGCTTGGGACAGCGGGTCTCGATCGGGCAGTATTTT. The J gene is TRBJ2-3, the V gene TRBV5-1, with TRBD2 as a possible D gene (6 bases). V lost 0 bases, J lost 11 bases, and 19 bases lay in between. The CDR3 spans 15 residues. Per germline, CDR1 SGHRS and CDR2 YFSETQ.

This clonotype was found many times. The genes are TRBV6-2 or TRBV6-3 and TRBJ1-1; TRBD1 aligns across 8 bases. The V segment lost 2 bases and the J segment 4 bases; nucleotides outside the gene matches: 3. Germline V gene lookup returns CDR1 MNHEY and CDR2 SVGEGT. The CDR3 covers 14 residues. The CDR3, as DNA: TGTGCCAGCAGTTACCCGGACAGGGTCACTGAAGCTTTCTTT. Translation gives CASSYPDRVTEAFF.

CDR3 loop: CASSESSGMNTEAFF. The CDR3 DNA reads TGCGCCAGCAGTGAGTCAAGCGGAATGAACACTGAAGCTTTCTTT. The chain has TRBV10-2 and TRBJ1-1; D uncertain. CDR3 length: 15 residues. The germline V gene has CDR1 WSHSY and CDR2 SAAADI. Trimming removed 0 bases from V and 0 bases from J, with 8 bases in between.

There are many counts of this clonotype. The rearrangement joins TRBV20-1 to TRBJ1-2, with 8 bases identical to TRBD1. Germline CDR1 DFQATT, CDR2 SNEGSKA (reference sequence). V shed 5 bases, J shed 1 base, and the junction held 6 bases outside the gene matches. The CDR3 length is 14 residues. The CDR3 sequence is CSAARTGSNYGYTF. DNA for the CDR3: TGCAGTGCTGCAAGGACAGGGAGTAACTATGGCTACACCTTC.